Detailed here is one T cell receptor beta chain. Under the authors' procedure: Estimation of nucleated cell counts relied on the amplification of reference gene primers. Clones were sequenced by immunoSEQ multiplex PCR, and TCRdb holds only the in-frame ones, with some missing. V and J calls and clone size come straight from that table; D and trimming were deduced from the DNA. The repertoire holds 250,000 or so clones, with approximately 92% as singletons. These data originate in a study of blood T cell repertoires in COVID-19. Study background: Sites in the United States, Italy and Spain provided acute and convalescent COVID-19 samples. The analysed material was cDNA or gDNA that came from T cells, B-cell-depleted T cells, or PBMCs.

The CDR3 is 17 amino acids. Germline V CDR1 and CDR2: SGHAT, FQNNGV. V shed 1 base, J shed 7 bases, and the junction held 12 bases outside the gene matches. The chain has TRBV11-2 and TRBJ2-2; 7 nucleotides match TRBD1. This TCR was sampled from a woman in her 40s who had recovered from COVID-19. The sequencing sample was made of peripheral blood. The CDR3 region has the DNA TGTGCCAGCAGCTTAGTATGGACCCAGGGGGTTGACGGGGAGCTGTTTTTT. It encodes CASSLVWTQGVDGELFF.